This TCR beta chain was retrieved from a study of blood T cell repertoires in COVID-19. Study details: Spain, Italy and the United States supplied samples that represented acute and convalescent COVID-19. From T cells, B-cell-depleted T cells, or PBMCs came the material, which was cDNA or gDNA.

Trimming took off 1 base at V and 5 bases at J, with 10 bases between the two ends. The germline V gene encodes CDR1 SGDLS and CDR2 YYNGEE. This CDR3 comprises 14 residues. In the original workflow: Reference gene primer amplification in the assay estimated nucleated cell counts. Sequencing was performed with immunoSEQ multiplex PCR; in TCRdb, only in-frame clones are kept and a portion is missing. Clone size and V and J calls were adopted from that table, with D and trimming inferred from the DNA. The sample has some 380,000 clones, over 75% seen once. The chain links TRBV9 to TRBJ2-1, with D tentatively TRBD2 (7 bases). The clonotype was recovered from a woman aged 40 to 49 with acute COVID-19. The material sequenced was PBMCs or T cells enriched from blood (not recorded which). The CDR3 nucleotides are TGTGCCAGCAGCGTATCGGGGGGCAACAATGAGCAGTTCTTC. This codes for CASSVSGGNNEQFF.